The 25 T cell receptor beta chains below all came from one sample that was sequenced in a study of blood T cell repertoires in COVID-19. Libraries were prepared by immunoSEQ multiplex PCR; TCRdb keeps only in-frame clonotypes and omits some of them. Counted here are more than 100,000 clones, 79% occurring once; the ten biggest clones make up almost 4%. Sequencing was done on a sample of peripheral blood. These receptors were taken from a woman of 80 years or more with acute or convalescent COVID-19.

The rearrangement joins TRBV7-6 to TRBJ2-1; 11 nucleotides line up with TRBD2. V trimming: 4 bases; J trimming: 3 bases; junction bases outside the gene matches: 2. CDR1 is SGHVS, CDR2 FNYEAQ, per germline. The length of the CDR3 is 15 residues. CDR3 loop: CASSSGTSGYNEQFF. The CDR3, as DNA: TGTGCCAGCAGCTCCGGGACTAGCGGCTACAATGAGCAGTTCTTC.

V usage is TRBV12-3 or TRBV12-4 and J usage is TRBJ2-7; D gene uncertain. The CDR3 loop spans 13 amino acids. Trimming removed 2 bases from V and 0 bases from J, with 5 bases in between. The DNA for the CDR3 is TGTGCCAGCAGTTTAATCGGCTCCTACGAGCAGTACTTC. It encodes CASSLIGSYEQYF.

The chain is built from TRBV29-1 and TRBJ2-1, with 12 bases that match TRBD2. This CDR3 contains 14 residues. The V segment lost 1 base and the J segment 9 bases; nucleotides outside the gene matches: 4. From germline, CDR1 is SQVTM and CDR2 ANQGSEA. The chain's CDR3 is CSVEGTSGTSEQFF. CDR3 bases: TGCAGCGTTGAAGGGACTAGCGGGACCAGTGAGCAGTTCTTC.

The CDR3 DNA follows: TGTGCCACCAGTGGGACAGGGCGAGAGACCCAGTACTTC. This gives the protein CATSGTGRETQYF. This chain uses TRBV24-1 with TRBJ2-5; 8 bases match TRBD1. The V gene's germline CDR1 is KGHDR and CDR2 SFDVKD. The trim removed 5 bases at V and 4 bases at J, leaving 2 bases unmatched. The CDR3 spans 13 residues.

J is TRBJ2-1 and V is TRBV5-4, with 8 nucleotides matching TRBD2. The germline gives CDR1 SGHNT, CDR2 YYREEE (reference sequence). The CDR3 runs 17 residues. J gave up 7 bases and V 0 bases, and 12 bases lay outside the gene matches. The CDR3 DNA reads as TGTGCCAGCAGCTTGGACCCAACGCGGGAGGATTGGAATGAGCAGTTCTTC. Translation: CASSLDPTREDWNEQFF.

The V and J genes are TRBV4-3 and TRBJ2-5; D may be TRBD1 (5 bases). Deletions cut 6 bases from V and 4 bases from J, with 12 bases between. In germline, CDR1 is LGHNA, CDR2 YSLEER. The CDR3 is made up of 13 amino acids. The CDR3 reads CASSQGVGETQYF. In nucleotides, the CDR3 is TGCGCCAGCAGTCAGGGTGTGGGAGAGACCCAGTACTTC.

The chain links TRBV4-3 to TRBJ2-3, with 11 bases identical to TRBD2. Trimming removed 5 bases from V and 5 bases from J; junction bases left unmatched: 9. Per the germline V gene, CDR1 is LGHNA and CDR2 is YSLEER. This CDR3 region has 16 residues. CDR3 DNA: TGCGCCAGCAGCTCCCATAGCGGGGGGGATATAGATACGCAGTATTTT. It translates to CASSSHSGGDIDTQYF.

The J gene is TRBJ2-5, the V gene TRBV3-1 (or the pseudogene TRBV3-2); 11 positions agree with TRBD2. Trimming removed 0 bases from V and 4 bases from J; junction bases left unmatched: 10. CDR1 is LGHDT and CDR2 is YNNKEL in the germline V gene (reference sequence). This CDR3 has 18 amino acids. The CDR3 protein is CASSQDRTSGSCVETQYF. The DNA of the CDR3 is TGTGCCAGCAGCCAAGATAGAACTAGCGGGAGTTGTGTAGAGACCCAGTACTTC.

The CDR3 loop reads CASSKAGLITDTQYF. CDR3 sequence (DNA): TGTGCCAGCAGCAAAGCGGGACTCATCACAGATACGCAGTATTTT. This chain links TRBV9 with TRBJ2-3, with 7 bases identical to TRBD2. The V segment lost 4 bases and the J segment 2 bases; nucleotides outside the gene matches: 7. CDR3 length: 15 amino acids. CDR1 is SGDLS and CDR2 is YYNGEE in the germline V gene.

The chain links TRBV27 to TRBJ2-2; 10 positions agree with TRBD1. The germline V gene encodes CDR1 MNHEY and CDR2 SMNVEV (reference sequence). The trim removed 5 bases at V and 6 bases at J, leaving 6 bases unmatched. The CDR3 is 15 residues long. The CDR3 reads CASSPGTGDAGELFF. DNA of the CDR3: TGTGCCAGCAGTCCAGGGACAGGGGACGCCGGGGAGCTGTTTTTT.

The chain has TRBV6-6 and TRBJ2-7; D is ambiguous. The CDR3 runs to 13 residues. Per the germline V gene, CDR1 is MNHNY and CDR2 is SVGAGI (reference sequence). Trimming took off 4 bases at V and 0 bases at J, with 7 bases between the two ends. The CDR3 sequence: CASSWAISYEQYF. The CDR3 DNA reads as TGTGCCAGCAGTTGGGCTATCTCCTACGAGCAGTACTTC.

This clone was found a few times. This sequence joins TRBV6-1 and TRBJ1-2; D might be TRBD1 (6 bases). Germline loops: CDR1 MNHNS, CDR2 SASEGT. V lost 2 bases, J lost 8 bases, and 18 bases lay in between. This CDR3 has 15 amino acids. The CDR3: CASSEPAGGREGYTF. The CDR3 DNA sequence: TGTGCCAGCAGTGAACCTGCTGGGGGCCGGGAAGGCTACACCTTC.

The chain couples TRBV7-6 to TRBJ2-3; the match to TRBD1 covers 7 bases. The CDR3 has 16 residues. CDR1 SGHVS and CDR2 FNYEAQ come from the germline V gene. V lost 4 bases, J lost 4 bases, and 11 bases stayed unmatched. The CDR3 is CASSSLTQGISDTQYF. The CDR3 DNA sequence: TGTGCCAGCAGCTCCCTAACACAGGGGATTTCAGATACGCAGTATTTT. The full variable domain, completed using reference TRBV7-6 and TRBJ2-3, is GAGVSQSPRYKVTKRGQDVALRCDPISGHVSLYWYRQALGQGPEFLTYFNYEAQQDKSGLPNDRFSAERPEGSISTLTIQRTEQRDSAMYRCASSSLTQGISDTQYFGPGTRLTVL.

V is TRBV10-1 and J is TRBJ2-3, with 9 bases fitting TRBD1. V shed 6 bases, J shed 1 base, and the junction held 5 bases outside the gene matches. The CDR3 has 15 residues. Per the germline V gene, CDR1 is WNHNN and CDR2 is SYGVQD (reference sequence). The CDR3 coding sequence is TGCGCCAGCAGCACAGGGGGCCCTGGCACAGATACGCAGTATTTT. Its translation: CASSTGGPGTDTQYF.

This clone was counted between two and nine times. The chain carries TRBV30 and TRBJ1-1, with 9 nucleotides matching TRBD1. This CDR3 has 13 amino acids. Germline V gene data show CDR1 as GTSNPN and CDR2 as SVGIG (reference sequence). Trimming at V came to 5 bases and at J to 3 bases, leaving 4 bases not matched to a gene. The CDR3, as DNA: TGTGCCTGGTCCGACAGGGGGGACACTGAAGCTTTCTTT. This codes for CAWSDRGDTEAFF.

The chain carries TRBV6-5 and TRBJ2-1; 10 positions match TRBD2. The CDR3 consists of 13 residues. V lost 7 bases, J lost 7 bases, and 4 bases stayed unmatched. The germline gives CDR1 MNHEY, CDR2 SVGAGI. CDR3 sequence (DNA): TGTGCCAGCAAAGCGGGAGGGGGAAATGAGCAGTTCTTC. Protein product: CASKAGGGNEQFF.

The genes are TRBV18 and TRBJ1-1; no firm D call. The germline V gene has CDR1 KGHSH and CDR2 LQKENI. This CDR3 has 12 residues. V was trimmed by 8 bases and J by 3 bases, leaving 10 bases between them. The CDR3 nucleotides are TGTGCCAGCCGCGAACCGGACACTGAAGCTTTCTTT. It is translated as CASREPDTEAFF.

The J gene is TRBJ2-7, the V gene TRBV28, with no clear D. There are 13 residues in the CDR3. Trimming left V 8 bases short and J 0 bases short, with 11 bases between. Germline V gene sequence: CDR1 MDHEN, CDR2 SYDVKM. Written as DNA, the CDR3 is TGTGCCAGCGGGTACAGTAACTCCTACGAGCAGTACTTC. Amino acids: CASGYSNSYEQYF.

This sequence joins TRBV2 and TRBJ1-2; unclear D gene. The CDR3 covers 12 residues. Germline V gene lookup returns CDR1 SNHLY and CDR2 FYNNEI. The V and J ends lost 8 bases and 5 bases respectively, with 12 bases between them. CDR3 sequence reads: CASGEGYYGYTF. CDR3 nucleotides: TGTGCCAGCGGGGAGGGTTATTATGGCTACACCTTC.

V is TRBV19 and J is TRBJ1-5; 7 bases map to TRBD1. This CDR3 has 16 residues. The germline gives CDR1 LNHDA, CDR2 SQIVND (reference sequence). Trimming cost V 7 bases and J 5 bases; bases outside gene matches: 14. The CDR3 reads CASKAPNRGQDQPQHF. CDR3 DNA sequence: TGTGCCAGTAAAGCTCCCAACAGGGGCCAAGATCAGCCCCAGCATTTT.

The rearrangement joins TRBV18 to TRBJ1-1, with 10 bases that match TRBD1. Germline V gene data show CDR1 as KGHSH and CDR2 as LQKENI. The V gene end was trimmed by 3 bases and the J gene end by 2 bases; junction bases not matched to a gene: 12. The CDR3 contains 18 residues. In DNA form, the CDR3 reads TGTGCCAGCTCACCTGTCGGGACAGGGGAATTTGGAAACACTGAAGCTTTCTTT. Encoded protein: CASSPVGTGEFGNTEAFF.

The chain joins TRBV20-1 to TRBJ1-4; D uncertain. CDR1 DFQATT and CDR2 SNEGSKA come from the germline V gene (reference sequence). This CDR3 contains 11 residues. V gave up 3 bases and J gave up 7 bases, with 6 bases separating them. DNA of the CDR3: TGCAGTGCTAGCCGAGGTGAAAAACTGTTTTTT. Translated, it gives CSASRGEKLFF.

Written as DNA, the CDR3 is TGTGCCAGCAGTGATAGCGGGAGTAGAGATACGCAGTATTTT. The encoded protein is CASSDSGSRDTQYF. The chain employs TRBV2 and TRBJ2-3, with TRBD2 matching 9 bases. This CDR3 is 14 amino acids long. Trimming at V came to 3 bases and at J to 5 bases, leaving 3 bases not matched to a gene. The V gene's germline CDR1 is SNHLY and CDR2 FYNNEI.

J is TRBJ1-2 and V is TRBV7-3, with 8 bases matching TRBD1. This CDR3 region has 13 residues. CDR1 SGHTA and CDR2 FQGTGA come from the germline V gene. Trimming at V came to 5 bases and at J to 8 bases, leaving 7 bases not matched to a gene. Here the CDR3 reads CASSPARGHGYTF. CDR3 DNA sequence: TGTGCCAGCAGCCCGGCCAGGGGGCACGGCTACACCTTC.

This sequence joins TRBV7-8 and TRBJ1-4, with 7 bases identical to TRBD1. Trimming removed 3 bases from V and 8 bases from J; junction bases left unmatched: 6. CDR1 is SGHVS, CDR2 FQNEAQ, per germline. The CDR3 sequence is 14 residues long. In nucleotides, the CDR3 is TGTGCCAGCAGCTTTGGGGCAGGGGGGGAAAAACTGTTTTTT. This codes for CASSFGAGGEKLFF.